The 14 T cell receptor beta chains below come from one sample, sequenced in a study of T cell responses to AZD1222 COVID-19 vaccine. TCRdb's copy holds only in-frame clones and misses some; the assay was immunoSEQ multiplex PCR. The sample has tens of thousands of clones, approximately 89% seen once. The sample in question was peripheral blood, obtained 28 days after the second dose of the MenACWY control vaccine. The source is an adult who received the MenACWY meningococcal vaccine as a control.

V and J are TRBV6-5 and TRBJ2-7; no definite D call. Trimming stripped 6 bases from V and 5 bases from J, with 14 bases between. From germline, CDR1 is MNHEY and CDR2 SVGAGI. The CDR3 covers 13 residues. The CDR3 DNA reads TGTGCCAGCAGGGAGAACCCCTGGGACGAGCAGTACTTC. Protein: CASRENPWDEQYF.

V is TRBV7-6 and J is TRBJ1-6, with 9 positions matching TRBD1. The CDR3 extends over 17 amino acids. Germline V gene lookup returns CDR1 SGHVS and CDR2 FNYEAQ. V lost 5 bases to trimming and J lost 0 bases; unmatched junction nucleotides: 5. Here the CDR3 DNA reads TGTGCCAGCAGCCCGGGGACAGGGAGCTCCTATAATTCACCCCTCCACTTT. Encoded protein: CASSPGTGSSYNSPLHF. The full variable domain, with the rest looked up from reference TRBV7-6 and TRBJ1-6, is GAGVSQSPRYKVTKRGQDVALRCDPISGHVSLYWYRQALGQGPEFLTYFNYEAQQDKSGLPNDRFSAERPEGSISTLTIQRTEQRDSAMYRCASSPGTGSSYNSPLHFGNGTRLTVT.

This chain uses TRBV30 with TRBJ1-2; D is unclear. The CDR3 is made up of 15 amino acids. Trimming took 5 bases from V and 2 from J, leaving 18 bases between them. Looked up from germline, CDR1 is GTSNPN and CDR2 is SVGIG (reference sequence). The chain's CDR3 is CAWVLRGKGNYGYTF. As DNA, the CDR3 is TGTGCCTGGGTTCTGCGGGGAAAAGGGAACTATGGCTACACCTTC.

The chain employs TRBV12-3 or TRBV12-4 and TRBJ1-1; a possible D gene is TRBD1 (5 bases). The CDR3 is 12 residues long. V was clipped by 11 bases and J by 4 bases, with 14 bases between them. The CDR3 loop is CACPRGGTEAFF. CDR3 DNA sequence: TGTGCCTGCCCCCGGGGGGGCACTGAAGCTTTCTTT.

By share of the sample, this clone is medium-sized. V usage is TRBV9 and J usage is TRBJ1-1; D call uncertain. Looked up from germline, CDR1 is SGDLS and CDR2 is YYNGEE. The CDR3 has 13 residues. V was cut by 2 bases and J by 0 bases, with 5 bases left in between. CDR3 sequence: CASSVLVNTEAFF. CDR3 nucleotides: TGTGCCAGCAGCGTCCTAGTGAACACTGAAGCTTTCTTT. The whole variable domain, filled in from reference TRBV9 and TRBJ1-1, reads DSGVTQTPKHLITATGQRVTLRCSPRSGDLSVYWYQQSLDQGLQFLIQYYNGEERAKGNILERFSAQQFPDLHSELNLSSLELGDSALYFCASSVLVNTEAFFGQGTRLTVV.

The chain couples TRBV28 to TRBJ2-2; 12 nucleotides line up with TRBD2. V shed 2 bases, J shed 2 bases, and the junction held 3 bases outside the gene matches. Germline values: CDR1 MDHEN, CDR2 SYDVKM. The CDR3 spans 17 residues. The CDR3 nucleotides read TGTGCCAGCAGTTTACCTAGCGGGGGGGTAAACACCGGGGAGCTGTTTTTT. Its protein product is CASSLPSGGVNTGELFF.

This clone was seen more than once but under ten times. The chain recombines TRBV6-5 with TRBJ1-1, with D possibly TRBD1 on 5 matching bases. Germline lookup yields CDR1 MNHEY and CDR2 SVGAGI. The CDR3 is 14 amino acids. V lost 8 bases to trimming and J lost 0 bases, with 13 bases between them. The CDR3 DNA reads as TGTGCCAGCCGAGGGGACCCCTTGAACACTGAAGCTTTCTTT. Protein sequence: CASRGDPLNTEAFF.

The chain uses TRBV9 and TRBJ1-5, with D tentatively TRBD1 (5 bases). V was cut by 0 bases and J by 1 base, with 14 bases left in between. The CDR3 has 17 residues. The germline V gene has CDR1 SGDLS and CDR2 YYNGEE. In nucleotides, the CDR3 is TGTGCCAGCAGCGTAGGCCCGGGGACGGGGAGCAATCAGCCCCAGCATTTT. Translated: CASSVGPGTGSNQPQHF.

The rearrangement links TRBV19 to TRBJ1-1, with 12 bases fitting TRBD1. This CDR3 comprises 17 residues. Germline V gene data show CDR1 as LNHDA and CDR2 as SQIVND (reference sequence). J lost 5 bases, V lost 6 bases, and 13 bases had no gene match. CDR3 DNA: TGTGCCAGTAGCAGGACCGGGACAGGGGGCGTAGGGACTGAAGCTTTCTTT. It specifies CASSRTGTGGVGTEAFF.

The chain has TRBV5-8 and TRBJ1-5; a possible D gene is TRBD1 (6 bases). CDR1 and CDR2 (germline): SGHTS, YDEGEE. The V gene lost 2 bases and the J gene lost 4 bases, with 10 bases spanning the gap. This CDR3 has 14 residues. The CDR3 loop is CASSFGQLNQPQHF. CDR3 DNA: TGTGCCAGCAGCTTTGGACAGCTGAATCAGCCCCAGCATTTT.

The chain links TRBV15 to TRBJ1-4; D not resolved. Germline V gene lookup returns CDR1 LNHNV and CDR2 YYDKDF (reference sequence). The ends were cut back, 0 bases at V and 6 bases at J, with 8 bases in the middle. The CDR3 totals 14 residues. DNA of the CDR3: TGTGCCACCAGCAGAGATAGGAGGGATGAAAAACTGTTTTTT. This translates into CATSRDRRDEKLFF.

V is TRBV7-2 and J is TRBJ1-1; TRBD1 might be the D (6 bases). The ends were cut back, 6 bases at V and 3 bases at J, with 14 bases in the middle. This CDR3 is 14 amino acids long. In germline, CDR1 is SGHTA, CDR2 FQGNSA. The CDR3 DNA reads TGTGCCAGCAGTTCCGGGGGCCCTGACACTGAAGCTTTCTTT. This translates into CASSSGGPDTEAFF.

The chain links TRBV29-1 to TRBJ1-1, with D perhaps matching TRBD1 (5 bases). The V gene's germline CDR1 is SQVTM and CDR2 ANQGSEA. The V and J ends lost 6 bases and 5 bases respectively, with 19 bases between them. The CDR3 totals 14 residues. CDR3 sequence reads: CSVGARQGATEAFF. CDR3 in DNA: TGCAGCGTCGGAGCAAGGCAGGGTGCGACTGAAGCTTTCTTT. Together with reference TRBV29-1 and TRBJ1-1, the CDR3 gives the full variable domain: SAVISQKPSRDICQRGTSLTIQCQVDSQVTMMFWYRQQPGQSLTLIATANQGSEATYESGFVIDKFPISRPNLTFSTLTVSNMSPEDSSIYLCSVGARQGATEAFFGQGTRLTVV.

The genes are TRBV6-5 and TRBJ1-6; 7 bases are shared with TRBD1. Per the germline V gene, CDR1 is MNHEY and CDR2 is SVGAGI. The length of the CDR3 is 15 residues. V lost 2 bases and J lost 8; bases outside the gene matches: 6. CDR3 sequence reads: CASSYTGTAYSPLHF. CDR3 coding DNA: TGTGCCAGCAGTTACACCGGGACAGCTTATTCACCCCTCCACTTT.